Listed here are 32 T cell receptor beta chains from one sample, sequenced in a study of blood T cell repertoires in COVID-19. Measured with immunoSEQ multiplex PCR; TCRdb has only the in-frame clones, and not every one. The sample holds a few hundred thousand clones, approximately 84% seen once. Sequenced sample: peripheral blood. These receptors originate from a person aged 65 to 79 with COVID-19, enrolled during active disease.

V is TRBV30 and J is TRBJ2-7; 8 bases map to TRBD1. Germline V CDR1 and CDR2: GTSNPN, SVGIG (reference sequence). The CDR3 has 14 amino acids. J was trimmed by 2 bases and V by 2 bases; bases with no gene match: 5. CDR3 residues: CAWSKTDRAYEQYF. The DNA of the CDR3 is TGTGCCTGGAGTAAAACGGACAGGGCCTACGAGCAGTACTTC.

CDR3 bases: TGTGCCAGCTCACCAAAAAACAGGGTCGGGGAGCTGTTTTTT. Translation: CASSPKNRVGELFF. V usage is TRBV18 and J usage is TRBJ2-2; tentative D call: TRBD1 (6 bases). This CDR3 has 14 amino acids. The germline gives CDR1 KGHSH, CDR2 LQKENI. Deletions cut 2 bases from V and 7 bases from J, with 11 bases between.

The chain links TRBV6-6 to TRBJ2-1, with TRBD2 identical over 8 bases. Losses at the gene ends were 2 bases for V and 9 bases for J; bases not matched to a gene: 9. The germline CDR1 and CDR2 sequences are MNHNY and SVGAGI (reference sequence). The CDR3 length is 15 residues. CDR3 protein: CASSYTGGPSIEQFF. CDR3 nucleotide sequence: TGTGCCAGCAGTTACACGGGAGGGCCAAGTATTGAGCAGTTCTTC.

The V call is TRBV9, the J call TRBJ2-2; D unresolved. Germline values: CDR1 SGDLS, CDR2 YYNGEE. The CDR3 runs 15 residues. Between the trimmed V and J ends, which lost 0 bases and 7 bases, there was a span of 13 bases. The CDR3: CASSVDPVSRGELFF. Written as DNA, the CDR3 is TGTGCCAGCAGCGTAGATCCGGTTTCCCGCGGGGAGCTGTTTTTT.

This chain connects TRBV6-1 to TRBJ2-4; a weak D match, TRBD1 (5 bases). The germline CDR1 and CDR2 sequences are MNHNS and SASEGT. Trimming removed 3 bases at V and 7 bases at J, with 13 bases between. This CDR3 contains 14 residues. CDR3 residues: CASSEAGNENIQYF. The DNA of the CDR3 is TGTGCCAGCAGTGAGGCAGGGAACGAGAACATTCAGTACTTC.

The chain joins TRBV28 to TRBJ1-2; 7 bases match TRBD1. V lost 6 bases and J lost 3; bases outside the gene matches: 16. Germline values: CDR1 MDHEN, CDR2 SYDVKM. This CDR3 region has 17 residues. CDR3 DNA sequence: TGTGCCAGCAGCCAAAATTTTACACCGCAGGGGGACTATGGCTACACCTTC. It codes for CASSQNFTPQGDYGYTF.

This clone came up once. The genes are TRBV2 and TRBJ2-3, with a weak D call TRBD2 (6 bases). This CDR3 contains 14 residues. Looked up from germline, CDR1 is SNHLY and CDR2 is FYNNEI. Trimming left V 6 bases short and J 2 bases short, with 12 bases between. In DNA, the CDR3 is TGTGCCAGCAGAGGGCGGCGGGACACAGATACGCAGTATTTT. The encoded protein is CASRGRRDTDTQYF.

CDR3 sequence (DNA): TGTGCCAGCAGTTTGCTAGCGGACTCTTTAAATGAGCAGTTCTTC. This codes for CASSLLADSLNEQFF. This chain joins TRBV6-6 and TRBJ2-1; 7 nucleotides agree with TRBD2. The J segment lost 7 bases and the V segment lost 4 bases, leaving 10 bases of the junction unmatched. The CDR3 length is 15 residues. The germline V gene has CDR1 MNHNY and CDR2 SVGAGI (reference sequence).

V and J are TRBV3-1 (or the pseudogene TRBV3-2) and TRBJ2-7; 9 bases are a match to TRBD2. This CDR3 has 16 amino acids. J gave up 3 bases and V 6 bases, and 12 bases lay outside the gene matches. CDR1 and CDR2 (germline): LGHDT, YNNKEL (reference sequence). The CDR3 sequence: CASRRLAGRFLYEQYF. In DNA, the CDR3 is TGTGCCAGCAGAAGGCTAGCGGGACGTTTTCTCTACGAGCAGTACTTC.

The chain is built from TRBV6-5 and TRBJ2-7; 9 bases map to TRBD2. V gave up 6 bases and J gave up 2 bases; unmatched junction bases: 2. This CDR3 spans 13 amino acids. CDR1 is MNHEY, CDR2 SVGAGI, per germline. DNA for the CDR3: TGTGCCAGCAGCCTAGCGGGGACCTACGAGCAGTACTTC. Residues: CASSLAGTYEQYF.

The rearrangement uses TRBV7-2 and TRBJ2-1, with 10 bases lining up with TRBD2. V lost 5 bases to trimming and J lost 4 bases; unmatched junction nucleotides: 8. This CDR3 comprises 16 residues. Per germline, CDR1 SGHTA and CDR2 FQGNSA. The CDR3 here is CASSILAGVKYNEQFF. CDR3 in DNA: TGTGCCAGCAGCATCCTAGCGGGAGTGAAATACAATGAGCAGTTCTTC. The full variable domain, completed using reference TRBV7-2 and TRBJ2-1, is GAGVSQSPSNKVTEKGKDVELRCDPISGHTALYWYRQSLGQGLEFLIYFQGNSAPDKSGLPSDRFSAERTGGSVSTLTIQRTQQEDSAVYLCASSILAGVKYNEQFFGPGTRLTVL.

The chain links TRBV6-5 to TRBJ1-1; D perhaps matches TRBD1 (5 bases). CDR3 length: 12 amino acids. From germline, CDR1 is MNHEY and CDR2 SVGAGI. Deletions cut 9 bases from V and 1 base from J, with 9 bases between. The CDR3 DNA reads as TGTGCCAGTCGACAGACGAACACTGAAGCTTTCTTT. Its protein product is CASRQTNTEAFF.

The V gene is TRBV6-5, the J gene TRBJ2-7; a possible D gene is TRBD1 (6 bases). Germline CDR1 and CDR2: MNHEY and SVGAGI. The CDR3 loop spans 15 amino acids. V was trimmed by 5 bases and J by 3 bases, leaving 17 bases between them. The CDR3 sequence: CASSLTGFPNYEQYF. As DNA, the CDR3 is TGTGCCAGCAGTCTGACAGGTTTCCCTAACTACGAGCAGTACTTC.

The rearrangement links TRBV5-6 to TRBJ2-7, with TRBD1 identical over 8 bases. There are 14 residues in the CDR3. The V gene end was trimmed by 3 bases and the J gene end by 6 bases; junction bases not matched to a gene: 8. The V gene's germline CDR1 is SGHDT and CDR2 YYEEEE. The CDR3 loop is CASSYAGGGFEQYF. CDR3 in DNA: TGTGCCAGCAGCTACGCAGGGGGCGGATTCGAGCAGTACTTC.

The CDR3 DNA reads as TGTGCCAGTAGTGGCACAGGGGGTGCTCAGCCCCAGCATTTT. This codes for CASSGTGGAQPQHF. This chain links TRBV19 with TRBJ1-5, with 8 nucleotides matching TRBD1. CDR1 LNHDA and CDR2 SQIVND come from the germline V gene (reference sequence). This CDR3 region has 14 residues. The V segment lost 5 bases and the J segment 6 bases; nucleotides outside the gene matches: 6.

The J gene is TRBJ1-2, the V gene TRBV19; 11 bases are shared with TRBD1. CDR1 and CDR2 from the germline V gene are LNHDA and SQIVND (reference sequence). V lost 6 bases to trimming and J lost 8 bases; unmatched junction nucleotides: 11. CDR3 length: 15 residues. The DNA for the CDR3 is TGTGCCAGTAGCAATTACGGGACAGGGGGTTTCGGCTACACCTTC. Its protein product is CASSNYGTGGFGYTF.

This clone has just a few counts. This chain links TRBV5-5 with TRBJ2-2; D is perhaps TRBD2 (6 bases). The CDR3 extends over 14 amino acids. Trimming took 6 bases from V and 5 from J, leaving 14 bases between them. Germline V gene data show CDR1 as SGHKS and CDR2 as YYEKEE (reference sequence). CDR3 sequence: CASTPRAGTGELFF. The CDR3 DNA is TGTGCCAGCACCCCCAGGGCGGGGACCGGGGAGCTGTTTTTT.

This chain connects TRBV9 to TRBJ2-5, with no clear D. CDR3 length: 14 amino acids. Germline assignment: CDR1 SGDLS and CDR2 YYNGEE. The V and J ends lost 3 bases and 3 bases respectively, with 12 bases between them. CDR3 nucleotide sequence: TGTGCCAGCAGCGCTGAATCCTACGAAGAGACCCAGTACTTC. Protein: CASSAESYEETQYF.

CDR3 residues: CASSWTSGSGTGELFF. CDR3 sequence (DNA): TGCGCCAGCAGCTGGACTAGCGGGAGTGGCACCGGGGAGCTGTTTTTT. The chain is built from TRBV5-1 and TRBJ2-2; TRBD2 agrees at 13 bases. CDR3 length: 16 amino acids. J lost 4 bases, V lost 3 bases, and 3 bases had no gene match. The germline V gene encodes CDR1 SGHRS and CDR2 YFSETQ.

This clone turned up a few times. The rearrangement links TRBV4-3 to TRBJ1-5; tentative D call: TRBD1 (6 bases). This CDR3 comprises 16 residues. Trimming took off 2 bases at V and 2 bases at J, with 13 bases between the two ends. The germline V gene encodes CDR1 LGHNA and CDR2 YSLEER. As DNA, the CDR3 is TGCGCCAGCAGCCAAAACAGGGATTTTGGCAATCAGCCCCAGCATTTT. Encoded protein: CASSQNRDFGNQPQHF.

CDR3 in amino acids: CSVDHVGEQFF. In nucleotides, the CDR3 is TGCAGCGTTGACCATGTTGGCGAGCAGTTCTTC. V and J are TRBV29-1 and TRBJ2-1; the D is unclear. The germline gives CDR1 SQVTM, CDR2 ANQGSEA. Trimming left V 3 bases short and J 10 bases short, with 10 bases between. The CDR3 has 11 residues.

This clone was seen once. V and J are TRBV4-3 and TRBJ2-5; TRBD2 agrees at 8 bases. J lost 0 bases, V lost 1 base, and 4 bases had no gene match. CDR3 length equals 16 residues. In germline, CDR1 is LGHNA, CDR2 YSLEER. As DNA, the CDR3 is TGCGCCAGCAGCCAAGGCCTAGCGGGTTACCAAGAGACCCAGTACTTC. Its translation is CASSQGLAGYQETQYF.

The gene calls are TRBV6-4 and TRBJ2-1; tentative D call: TRBD2 (7 bases). This CDR3 contains 14 residues. V was trimmed by 4 bases and J by 7 bases, leaving 14 bases between them. Germline values: CDR1 MRHNA, CDR2 SNTAGT. The CDR3 here is CASSARGGENEQFF. In DNA form, the CDR3 reads TGTGCCAGCAGTGCCCGCGGGGGCGAAAATGAGCAGTTCTTC.

This CDR3 is CASSSTGTGVKTQYF. DNA of the CDR3: TGCGCCAGCAGCTCGACCGGGACAGGGGTTAAGACCCAGTACTTC. This chain joins TRBV5-1 and TRBJ2-5; 10 bases align to TRBD1. CDR1 is SGHRS, CDR2 YFSETQ, per germline. The CDR3 contains 15 residues. With 3 bases clipped from V and 6 bases from J, the junction kept 8 bases outside the gene matches.

Here the CDR3 reads CASSLRGNYGYTF. In nucleotides, the CDR3 is TGTGCCAGCAGCTTGAGGGGTAACTATGGCTACACCTTC. This chain links TRBV5-4 with TRBJ1-2; tentatively, D is TRBD1 (5 bases). Trimming took 1 base from V and 1 from J, leaving 5 bases between them. The CDR3 sequence is 13 residues long. Germline CDR1 reads SGHNT; CDR2 reads YYREEE (reference sequence). Supplemented by reference TRBV5-4 and TRBJ1-2, the full variable domain reads ETGVTQSPTHLIKTRGQQVTLRCSSQSGHNTVSWYQQALGQGPQFIFQYYREEENGRGNFPPRFSGLQFPNYSSELNVNALELDDSALYLCASSLRGNYGYTFGSGTRLTVV.

There are a few counts of this clone. V is TRBV18 and J is TRBJ1-6; D possibly corresponds to TRBD1 (5 bases). Trimming took 2 bases from V and 10 from J, leaving 12 bases between them. The CDR3 contains 14 residues. Per germline, CDR1 KGHSH and CDR2 LQKENI. CDR3 loop: CASSPLDRQSPLHF. CDR3 DNA sequence: TGTGCCAGCTCACCATTAGACAGACAATCACCCCTCCACTTT.

The chain recombines TRBV5-8 with TRBJ1-4, with 7 bases matching TRBD1. The J segment lost 5 bases and the V segment lost 3 bases, leaving 4 bases of the junction unmatched. The CDR3 loop spans 14 amino acids. Germline-derived CDR1 and CDR2 are SGHTS and YDEGEE. This CDR3 is CASSSGQMNEKLFF. CDR3 coding DNA: TGTGCCAGCAGCTCGGGACAGATGAATGAAAAACTGTTTTTT. The full variable domain, rest sourced from reference TRBV5-8 and TRBJ1-4, is EAGVTQSPTHLIKTRGQQATLRCSPISGHTSVYWYQQALGLGLQFLLWYDEGEERNRGNFPPRFSGRQFPNYSSELNVNALELEDSALYLCASSSGQMNEKLFFGSGTQLSVL.

The chain uses TRBV3-1 (or the pseudogene TRBV3-2) and TRBJ1-5, with unresolved D. The germline V and J ends were trimmed by 6 bases and 10 bases, with 13 bases remaining between them. The germline V gene has CDR1 LGHDT and CDR2 YNNKEL (reference sequence). This CDR3 has 12 residues. The CDR3 DNA is TGTGCCAGCAGTCCGGGGTCAGGCCCCCAGCATTTT. Amino acid sequence: CASSPGSGPQHF.

This clone turned up a few times. This chain links TRBV14 with TRBJ2-1, with D unclear. The CDR3 runs to 14 residues. Germline CDR1 is SGHDN and CDR2 is FVKESK. The V gene lost 4 bases and the J gene lost 1 base, with 8 bases spanning the gap. The CDR3 DNA sequence: TGTGCCAGCAGCCTTCGCCGGTCCTACAATGAGCAGTTCTTC. This sequence encodes CASSLRRSYNEQFF.

The CDR3 here is CAWMETGYDQPQHF. CDR3 sequence (DNA): TGTGCCTGGATGGAGACAGGGTATGATCAGCCCCAGCATTTT. The chain employs TRBV30 and TRBJ1-5; 7 bases are shared with TRBD1. The ends lost 4 bases at V and 5 bases at J; junction bases unmatched: 8. Germline V gene lookup returns CDR1 GTSNPN and CDR2 SVGIG (reference sequence). This CDR3 region has 14 residues.

Only one count was recorded for this clone. CDR3 sequence reads: CASSERWGHGETQYF. The CDR3 nucleotides read TGTGCCAGCAGTGAAAGGTGGGGGCACGGAGAGACCCAGTACTTC. The V gene is TRBV6-1, the J gene TRBJ2-5, with a possible D match to TRBD1 (6 bases). V was cut by 2 bases and J by 4 bases, with 14 bases left in between. CDR3 length: 15 amino acids. Per germline, CDR1 MNHNS and CDR2 SASEGT.

The rearrangement joins TRBV2 to TRBJ1-4; possible D gene TRBD1, 6 bases. V dropped 6 bases and J dropped 7 bases, with 15 bases sitting between them. CDR1 is SNHLY and CDR2 is FYNNEI in the germline V gene. The CDR3 extends over 14 amino acids. CDR3 residues: CASRPQGGGEKLFF. In DNA form, the CDR3 reads TGTGCCAGCAGACCACAGGGTGGCGGTGAAAAACTGTTTTTT.